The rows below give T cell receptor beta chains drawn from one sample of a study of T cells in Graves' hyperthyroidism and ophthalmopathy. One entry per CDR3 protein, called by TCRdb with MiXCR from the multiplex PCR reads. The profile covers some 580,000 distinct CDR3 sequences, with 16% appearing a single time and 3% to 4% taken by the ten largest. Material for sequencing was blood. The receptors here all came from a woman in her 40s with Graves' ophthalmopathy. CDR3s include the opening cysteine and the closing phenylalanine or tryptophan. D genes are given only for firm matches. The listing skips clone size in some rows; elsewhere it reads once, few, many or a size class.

CDR3: CASSGTGSNTGELFF
DNA: TGTGCCAGCAGCGGGACAGGGTCGAACACCGGGGAGCTGTTTTTT
size: many
D: TRBD1
J: TRBJ2-2
V: TRBV11-2

CDR3: CASSPQGQNSPLHF
DNA: TGTGCCAGCTCACCACAGGGACAGAATTCACCCCTCCACTTT
size: many
D: TRBD1
J: TRBJ1-6
V: TRBV18

CDR3: CASSDGVVYGYTF
DNA: TGTGCCAGCAGTGATGGGGTAGTCTATGGCTACACCTTC
size: many
D: -
J: TRBJ1-2
V: TRBV2

CDR3: CASSLFLGESNQPQHF
DNA: TGTGCCAGCAGTTTATTCCTAGGGGAGAGCAATCAGCCCCAGCATTTT
size: many
D: -
J: TRBJ1-5
V: TRBV28

CDR3: CASSQATGAGEAFF
DNA: TGTGCCAGCAGCCAAGCGACAGGGGCGGGTGAAGCTTTCTTT
size: many
D: TRBD1
J: TRBJ1-1
V: TRBV3-1

CDR3: CASSSRGTPHRNEQFF
DNA: TGTGCCAGCAGCTCCAGAGGGACACCACATCGCAATGAGCAGTTCTTC
size: few
D: -
J: TRBJ2-1
V: TRBV7-2

CDR3: CASSQGVRTGGEQYF
DNA: TGTGCCAGCAGCCAAGGCGTTAGGACAGGAGGCGAGCAGTACTTC
size: -
D: TRBD1
J: TRBJ2-7
V: TRBV3-1

CDR3: CASSSLEELYEQYF
DNA: TGTGCCAGCAGCTCCCTGGAGGAACTCTACGAGCAGTACTTC
size: -
D: -
J: TRBJ2-7
V: TRBV11-2

CDR3: CASSYMGNFPLHF
DNA: TGTGCCAGCAGTTATATGGGGAATTTTCCCCTCCACTTT
size: few
D: -
J: TRBJ1-6
V: TRBV6-2/TRBV6-3

CDR3: CSGQVNTEAFF
DNA: TGCAGCGGGCAGGTGAACACTGAAGCTTTCTTT
size: -
D: -
J: TRBJ1-1
V: TRBV29-1

CDR3: CSAKNLYRGSTEAFF
DNA: TGCAGTGCCAAGAACCTTTACAGGGGAAGCACTGAAGCTTTCTTT
size: many
D: TRBD1
J: TRBJ1-1
V: TRBV20-1

CDR3: CSASRGDRNEQFF
DNA: TGCAGTGCTAGTAGAGGGGACAGGAATGAGCAGTTCTTC
size: -
D: TRBD1
J: TRBJ2-1
V: TRBV20-1

CDR3: CSASLWGLADRYQETQYF
DNA: TGCAGTGCCTCGCTGTGGGGACTAGCGGACCGGTACCAAGAGACCCAGTACTTC
size: -
D: TRBD2
J: TRBJ2-5
V: TRBV20-1

CDR3: CASSKTRGETQYF
DNA: TGTGCCAGCAGCAAGACAAGGGGAGAGACCCAGTACTTC
size: few
D: -
J: TRBJ2-5
V: TRBV6-4

CDR3: CASAPQGGDQPQHF
DNA: TGTGCCAGCGCCCCTCAGGGTGGCGATCAGCCCCAGCATTTT
size: few
D: -
J: TRBJ1-5
V: TRBV27

CDR3: CASSSGTSGRAEQFF
DNA: TGTGCCAGTAGTTCCGGGACTAGCGGGAGGGCCGAGCAGTTCTTC
size: -
D: TRBD2
J: TRBJ2-1
V: TRBV19

CDR3: CAIERTENYGYTF
DNA: TGTGCCATCGAAAGAACAGAGAACTATGGCTACACCTTC
size: -
D: -
J: TRBJ1-2
V: TRBV28

CDR3: CASSQLRNTGELFF
DNA: TGTGCCAGCAGCCAACTGCGGAACACCGGGGAGCTGTTTTTT
size: few
D: -
J: TRBJ2-2
V: TRBV14

CDR3: CASSLDPGLRTGELFF
DNA: TGTGCCAGCAGCTTAGACCCGGGACTGCGGACCGGGGAGCTGTTTTTT
size: -
D: -
J: TRBJ2-2
V: TRBV11-2

CDR3: CASMGTGYTGELFF
DNA: TGTGCCAGCATGGGGACAGGGTACACCGGGGAGCTGTTTTTT
size: many
D: TRBD1
J: TRBJ2-2
V: TRBV2

CDR3: CATMGRVNQPQHF
DNA: TGTGCCACCATGGGGAGGGTCAATCAGCCCCAGCATTTT
size: -
D: -
J: TRBJ1-5
V: TRBV24-1

CDR3: CASSQNGVASNQPQHF
DNA: TGTGCCAGCAGCCAAAACGGAGTCGCTAGCAATCAGCCCCAGCATTTT
size: -
D: -
J: TRBJ1-5
V: TRBV4-2

CDR3: CASSSITTEAFF
DNA: TGTGCCAGCAGTTCCATCACCACTGAAGCTTTCTTT
size: -
D: -
J: TRBJ1-1
V: TRBV6-1

CDR3: CASSPPGQGRHEQFF
DNA: TGTGCCAGCAGCCCCCCGGGACAGGGCAGGCATGAGCAGTTCTTC
size: -
D: TRBD1
J: TRBJ2-1
V: TRBV7-3

CDR3: CASSDRWSTEAFF
DNA: TGTGCCAGCAGTGACCGGTGGAGCACTGAAGCTTTCTTT
size: many
D: -
J: TRBJ1-1
V: TRBV6-1

CDR3: CASSQSKHEQFF
DNA: TGTGCCAGCAGCCAAAGCAAACACGAGCAGTTCTTC
size: many
D: -
J: TRBJ2-1
V: TRBV3-1

CDR3: CASSALDRLLNEQFF
DNA: TGTGCCAGCAGCGCCCTAGACAGATTGCTCAATGAGCAGTTCTTC
size: many
D: -
J: TRBJ2-1
V: TRBV9

CDR3: CASSLTGHLGTQYF
DNA: TGTGCCAGCAGCTTAACGGGACACCTCGGGACCCAGTACTTC
size: -
D: -
J: TRBJ2-5
V: TRBV7-9

CDR3: CATSRALVSGGNQPQHF
DNA: TGTGCCACCAGCAGAGCTTTGGTGAGTGGGGGCAATCAGCCCCAGCATTTT
size: many
D: -
J: TRBJ1-5
V: TRBV15

CDR3: CASSSGQGARYNEQFF
DNA: TGTGCCAGCAGCTCTGGACAGGGGGCCCGTTACAATGAGCAGTTCTTC
size: many
D: TRBD1
J: TRBJ2-1
V: TRBV11-2

CDR3: CASSLAVQDKTSGYTF
DNA: TGCGCCAGCAGCTTGGCCGTGCAAGACAAGACCAGTGGCTACACCTTC
size: few
D: -
J: TRBJ1-2
V: TRBV5-1

CDR3: CASRLTGTGLDNEQFF
DNA: TGCGCCAGCAGGCTAACCGGGACAGGGCTCGACAATGAGCAGTTCTTC
size: -
D: TRBD1
J: TRBJ2-1
V: TRBV5-1

CDR3: CSARDQQSTYEQYF
DNA: TGCAGTGCTAGAGATCAACAGAGTACCTACGAGCAGTACTTC
size: -
D: -
J: TRBJ2-7
V: TRBV20-1

CDR3: CASRAGINEKLFF
DNA: TGTGCCAGCAGAGCCGGGATCAATGAAAAACTGTTTTTT
size: few
D: -
J: TRBJ1-4
V: TRBV28

CDR3: CASTSQGGNQPQHF
DNA: TGTGCCAGCACCTCGCAGGGAGGGAATCAGCCCCAGCATTTT
size: few
D: -
J: TRBJ1-5
V: TRBV28

CDR3: CASSSPGYLNTEAFF
DNA: TGTGCCAGCAGCAGCCCAGGGTACTTGAACACTGAAGCTTTCTTT
size: many
D: -
J: TRBJ1-1
V: TRBV11-2

CDR3: CASKGLVVYNEQFF
DNA: TGTGCCAGCAAGGGACTAGTCGTCTACAATGAGCAGTTCTTC
size: many
D: TRBD2
J: TRBJ2-1
V: TRBV2

CDR3: CASSQDRGQGAQPQHF
DNA: TGCGCCAGCAGCCAAGATCGAGGGCAGGGGGCTCAGCCCCAGCATTTT
size: few
D: TRBD1
J: TRBJ1-5
V: TRBV4-1

CDR3: CASSDLGRTTEAFF
DNA: TGTGCCAGCAGTGATCTGGGACGAACTACTGAAGCTTTCTTT
size: many
D: -
J: TRBJ1-1
V: TRBV2

CDR3: CASSQEGDFPYEQYF
DNA: TGTGCCAGCAGCCAAGAGGGGGACTTCCCCTACGAGCAGTACTTC
size: many
D: -
J: TRBJ2-7
V: TRBV3-1

CDR3: CAWGMNTEAFF
DNA: TGTGCCTGGGGGATGAACACTGAAGCTTTCTTT
size: -
D: -
J: TRBJ1-1
V: TRBV30

CDR3: CASSLVPPGQGPGELFF
DNA: TGTGCCAGCAGCTTAGTCCCCCCGGGACAAGGGCCCGGGGAGCTGTTTTTT
size: few
D: -
J: TRBJ2-2
V: TRBV11-2

CDR3: CASRPVSVEEQYF
DNA: TGTGCCAGCAGGCCGGTGAGCGTGGAAGAGCAGTACTTC
size: -
D: -
J: TRBJ2-7
V: TRBV11-2

CDR3: CASNGQGTFGETQYF
DNA: TGTGCCAGCAATGGACAGGGAACGTTCGGGGAGACCCAGTACTTC
size: many
D: TRBD1
J: TRBJ2-5
V: TRBV2

CDR3: CSARDPTRAGPWEQYF
DNA: TGCAGTGCTAGAGATCCGACCCGAGCGGGACCGTGGGAGCAGTACTTC
size: few
D: TRBD2
J: TRBJ2-7
V: TRBV20-1

CDR3: CASSLMGNRGETQYF
DNA: TGTGCCAGCAGCCTAATGGGAAACAGGGGAGAGACCCAGTACTTC
size: many
D: TRBD1
J: TRBJ2-5
V: TRBV7-9

CDR3: CASSYRAEGLQYSNQPQHF
DNA: TGCGCCAGCAGTTACAGGGCTGAGGGTTTACAATATAGCAATCAGCCCCAGCATTTT
size: -
D: -
J: TRBJ1-5
V: TRBV4-1

CDR3: CATSRDLGGQRGYTF
DNA: TGTGCCACCAGCAGAGATTTGGGGGGACAGCGAGGCTACACCTTC
size: many
D: TRBD1
J: TRBJ1-2
V: TRBV15

CDR3: CASSYSGTAVGNTIYF
DNA: TGTGCCAGCAGTTACAGCGGGACAGCTGTTGGAAACACCATATATTTT
size: -
D: TRBD1
J: TRBJ1-3
V: TRBV6-1

CDR3: CSAPSPWGVETQYF
DNA: TGCAGTGCTCCATCTCCTTGGGGAGTAGAGACCCAGTACTTC
size: many
D: -
J: TRBJ2-5
V: TRBV20-1

CDR3: CASSTPGTGGAGYGYTF
DNA: TGTGCCAGCAGTACGCCCGGGACAGGGGGCGCGGGCTATGGCTACACCTTC
size: many
D: TRBD1
J: TRBJ1-2
V: TRBV12-3/TRBV12-4

CDR3: CSATTKWTGTDTQYF
DNA: TGCAGTGCTACAACGAAGTGGACCGGCACAGATACGCAGTATTTT
size: many
D: -
J: TRBJ2-3
V: TRBV20-1

CDR3: CASSFSSGYTDTQYF
DNA: TGTGCCAGCAGCTTCTCTTCTGGATACACAGATACGCAGTATTTT
size: -
D: -
J: TRBJ2-3
V: TRBV7-2

CDR3: CASSVSGMRLEQYF
DNA: TGTGCCAGCAGTGTTTCCGGGATGCGCCTTGAGCAGTACTTC
size: -
D: -
J: TRBJ2-7
V: TRBV28

CDR3: CASSQQPTGRGLYEQYF
DNA: TGCGCCAGCAGCCAACAACCTACAGGGCGAGGCCTTTACGAGCAGTACTTC
size: few
D: -
J: TRBJ2-7
V: TRBV4-1

CDR3: CSARDRRGSGNTIYF
DNA: TGCAGTGCTAGAGATCGCAGGGGCTCTGGAAACACCATATATTTT
size: -
D: -
J: TRBJ1-3
V: TRBV20-1

CDR3: CSARGAGQISLTEAFF
DNA: TGCAGTGCTAGAGGCGCGGGACAGATCAGCCTGACTGAAGCTTTCTTT
size: -
D: TRBD1
J: TRBJ1-1
V: TRBV20-1

CDR3: CASSSSGALGQETQYF
DNA: TGTGCCAGCAGCTCCTCAGGGGCCCTGGGGCAAGAGACCCAGTACTTC
size: few
D: -
J: TRBJ2-5
V: TRBV7-9

CDR3: CAISESPGQGYNEQFF
DNA: TGTGCCATCAGTGAGTCCCCCGGACAGGGGTACAATGAGCAGTTCTTC
size: many
D: TRBD1
J: TRBJ2-1
V: TRBV10-3